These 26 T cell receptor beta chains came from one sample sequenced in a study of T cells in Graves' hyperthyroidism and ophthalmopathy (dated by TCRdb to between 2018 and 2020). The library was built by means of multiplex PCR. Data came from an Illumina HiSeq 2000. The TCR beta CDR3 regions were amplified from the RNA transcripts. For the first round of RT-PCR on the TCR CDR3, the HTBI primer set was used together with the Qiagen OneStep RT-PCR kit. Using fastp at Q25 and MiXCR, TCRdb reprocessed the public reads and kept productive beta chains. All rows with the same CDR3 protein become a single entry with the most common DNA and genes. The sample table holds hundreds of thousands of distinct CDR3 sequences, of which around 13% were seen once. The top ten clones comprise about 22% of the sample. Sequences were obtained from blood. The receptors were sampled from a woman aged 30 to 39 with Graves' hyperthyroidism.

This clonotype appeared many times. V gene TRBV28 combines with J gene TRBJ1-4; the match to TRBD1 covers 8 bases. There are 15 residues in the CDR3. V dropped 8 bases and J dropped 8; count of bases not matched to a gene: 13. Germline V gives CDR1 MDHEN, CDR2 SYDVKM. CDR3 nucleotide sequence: TGTGCCAGCGGGGACCAGGGGGCGCGATTGGAAAAACTGTTTTTT. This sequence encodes CASGDQGARLEKLFF.

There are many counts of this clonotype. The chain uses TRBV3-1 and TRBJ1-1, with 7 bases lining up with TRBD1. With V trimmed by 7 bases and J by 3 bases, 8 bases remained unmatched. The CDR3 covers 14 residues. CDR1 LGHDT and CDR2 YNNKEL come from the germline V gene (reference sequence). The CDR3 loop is CASTGTDRDTEAFF. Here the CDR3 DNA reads TGTGCCAGCACTGGGACAGACCGGGACACTGAAGCTTTCTTT.

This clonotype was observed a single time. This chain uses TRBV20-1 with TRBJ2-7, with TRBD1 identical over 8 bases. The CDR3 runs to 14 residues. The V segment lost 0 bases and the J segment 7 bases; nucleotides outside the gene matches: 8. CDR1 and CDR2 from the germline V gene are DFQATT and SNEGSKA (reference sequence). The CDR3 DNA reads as TGCAGTGCTAGAGATGGAGACAGGGGTTGGGAGCAGTACTTC. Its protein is CSARDGDRGWEQYF.

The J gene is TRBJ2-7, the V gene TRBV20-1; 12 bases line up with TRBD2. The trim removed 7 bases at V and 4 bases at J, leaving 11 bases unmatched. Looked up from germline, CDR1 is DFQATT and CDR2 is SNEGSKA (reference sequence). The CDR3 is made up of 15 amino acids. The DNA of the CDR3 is TGCAGTGGCGACCTAGCGGGAGGGGGTTCGTACGAGCAGTACTTC. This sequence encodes CSGDLAGGGSYEQYF.

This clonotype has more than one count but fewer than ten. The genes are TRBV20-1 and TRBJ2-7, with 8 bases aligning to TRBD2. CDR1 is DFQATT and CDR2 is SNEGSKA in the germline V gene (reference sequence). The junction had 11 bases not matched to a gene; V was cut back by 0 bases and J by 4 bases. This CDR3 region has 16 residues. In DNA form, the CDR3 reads TGCAGTGCTAGAGATATAGAGGGACTAGAGTATTACGAGCAGTACTTC. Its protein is CSARDIEGLEYYEQYF.

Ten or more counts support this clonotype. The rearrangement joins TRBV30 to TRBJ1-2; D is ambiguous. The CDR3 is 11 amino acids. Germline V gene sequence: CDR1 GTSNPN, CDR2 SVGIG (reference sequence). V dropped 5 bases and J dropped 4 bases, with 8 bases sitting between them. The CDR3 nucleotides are TGTGCCTGGGACAACCTCTATGGCTACACCTTC. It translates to CAWDNLYGYTF.

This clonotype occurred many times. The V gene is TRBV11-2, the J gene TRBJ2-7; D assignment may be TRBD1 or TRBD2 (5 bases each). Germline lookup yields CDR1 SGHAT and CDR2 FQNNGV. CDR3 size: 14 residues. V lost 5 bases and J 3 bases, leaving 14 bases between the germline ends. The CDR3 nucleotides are TGTGCCAGCAGCCCCCGGGACCTACACTACGAGCAGTACTTC. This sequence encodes CASSPRDLHYEQYF.

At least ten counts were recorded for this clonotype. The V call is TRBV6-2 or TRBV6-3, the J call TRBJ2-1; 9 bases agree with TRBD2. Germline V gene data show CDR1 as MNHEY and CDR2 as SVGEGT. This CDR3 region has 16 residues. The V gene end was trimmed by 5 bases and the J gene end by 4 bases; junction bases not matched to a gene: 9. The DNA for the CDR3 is TGTGCCAGCAGTCCGGAGACTAGCGGCTTTTACAATGAGCAGTTCTTC. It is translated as CASSPETSGFYNEQFF.

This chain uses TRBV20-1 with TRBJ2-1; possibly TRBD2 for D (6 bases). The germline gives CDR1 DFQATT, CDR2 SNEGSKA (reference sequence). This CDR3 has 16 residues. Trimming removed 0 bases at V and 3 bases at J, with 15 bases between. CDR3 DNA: TGCAGTGCTAGAGATGCGGCGGGGAGAGTCTACAATGAGCAGTTCTTC. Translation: CSARDAAGRVYNEQFF.

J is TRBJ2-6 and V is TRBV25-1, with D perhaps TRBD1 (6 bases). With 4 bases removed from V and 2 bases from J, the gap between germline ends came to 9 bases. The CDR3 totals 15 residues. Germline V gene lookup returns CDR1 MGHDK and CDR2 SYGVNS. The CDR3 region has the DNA TGTGCCAGCAGTGGATACAGGGCTGGGGCCAACGTCCTGACTTTC. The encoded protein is CASSGYRAGANVLTF.

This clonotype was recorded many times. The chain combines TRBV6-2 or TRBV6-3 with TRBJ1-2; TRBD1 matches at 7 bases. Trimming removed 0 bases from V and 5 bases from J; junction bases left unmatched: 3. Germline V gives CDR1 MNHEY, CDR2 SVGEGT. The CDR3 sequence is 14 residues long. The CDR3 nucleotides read TGTGCCAGCAGTTACTCGACAGGGCGGTATGGCTACACCTTC. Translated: CASSYSTGRYGYTF.

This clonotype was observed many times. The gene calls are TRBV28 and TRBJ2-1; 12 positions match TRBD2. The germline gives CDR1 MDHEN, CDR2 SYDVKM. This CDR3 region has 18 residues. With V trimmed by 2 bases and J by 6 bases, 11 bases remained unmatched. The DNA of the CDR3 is TGTGCCAGCAGTTTACCCATCATCCTAGCGGGAGGGATCAATGAGCAGTTCTTC. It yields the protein CASSLPIILAGGINEQFF.

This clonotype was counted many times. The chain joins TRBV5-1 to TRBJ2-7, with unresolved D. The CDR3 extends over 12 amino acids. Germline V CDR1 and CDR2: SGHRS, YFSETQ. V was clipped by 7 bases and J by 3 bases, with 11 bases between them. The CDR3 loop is CASGPGLYEQYF. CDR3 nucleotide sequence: TGCGCCAGCGGGCCCGGCCTCTACGAGCAGTACTTC.

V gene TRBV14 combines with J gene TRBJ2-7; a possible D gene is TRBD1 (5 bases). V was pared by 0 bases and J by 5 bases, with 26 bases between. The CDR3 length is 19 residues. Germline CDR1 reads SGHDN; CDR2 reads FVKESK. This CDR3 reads CASSQDLTILRGALDEQYF. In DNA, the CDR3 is TGTGCCAGCAGCCAAGATCTAACCATCCTAAGGGGCGCCCTTGACGAGCAGTACTTC.

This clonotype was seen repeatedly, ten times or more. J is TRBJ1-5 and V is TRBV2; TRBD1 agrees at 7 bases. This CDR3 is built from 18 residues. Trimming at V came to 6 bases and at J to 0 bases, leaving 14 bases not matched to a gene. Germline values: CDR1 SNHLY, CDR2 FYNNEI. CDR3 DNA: TGTGCCAGCAGGAGCCGACAGGGTGCCATAGATAGCAATCAGCCCCAGCATTTT. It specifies CASRSRQGAIDSNQPQHF.

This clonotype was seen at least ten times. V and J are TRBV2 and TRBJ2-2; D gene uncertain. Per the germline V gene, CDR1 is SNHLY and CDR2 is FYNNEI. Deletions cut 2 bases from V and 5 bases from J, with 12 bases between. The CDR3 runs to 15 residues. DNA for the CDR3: TGTGCCAGCAGTGAATTGACCAGTACTACCGGGGAGCTGTTTTTT. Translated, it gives CASSELTSTTGELFF.

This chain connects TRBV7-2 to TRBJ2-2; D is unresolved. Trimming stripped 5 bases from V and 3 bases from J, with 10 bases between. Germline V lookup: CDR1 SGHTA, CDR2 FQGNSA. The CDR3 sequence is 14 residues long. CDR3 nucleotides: TGTGCCAGCAGCACCTTAGCAGACACCGGGGAGCTGTTTTTT. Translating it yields CASSTLADTGELFF.

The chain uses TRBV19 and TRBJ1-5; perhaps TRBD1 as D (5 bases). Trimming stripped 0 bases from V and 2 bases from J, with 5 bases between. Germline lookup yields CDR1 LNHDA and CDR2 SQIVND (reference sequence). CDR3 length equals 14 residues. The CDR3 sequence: CASSIEQGNQPQHF. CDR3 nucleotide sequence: TGTGCCAGTAGTATAGAACAGGGCAATCAGCCCCAGCATTTT.

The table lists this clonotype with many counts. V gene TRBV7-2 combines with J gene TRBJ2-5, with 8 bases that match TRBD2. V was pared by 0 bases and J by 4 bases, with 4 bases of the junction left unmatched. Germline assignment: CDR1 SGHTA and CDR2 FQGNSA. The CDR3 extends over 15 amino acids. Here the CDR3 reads CASSLALSGTETQYF. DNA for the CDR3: TGTGCCAGCAGCTTAGCCCTTAGCGGGACAGAGACCCAGTACTTC. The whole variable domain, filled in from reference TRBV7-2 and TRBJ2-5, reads GAGVSQSPSNKVTEKGKDVELRCDPISGHTALYWYRQSLGQGLEFLIYFQGNSAPDKSGLPSDRFSAERTGGSVSTLTIQRTQQEDSAVYLCASSLALSGTETQYFGPGTRLLVL.

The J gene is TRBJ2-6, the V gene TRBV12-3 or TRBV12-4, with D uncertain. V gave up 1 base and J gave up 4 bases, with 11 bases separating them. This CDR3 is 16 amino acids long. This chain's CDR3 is CASSLEVSGGANVLTF. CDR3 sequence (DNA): TGTGCCAGCAGTTTAGAAGTGTCAGGCGGGGCCAACGTCCTGACTTTC.

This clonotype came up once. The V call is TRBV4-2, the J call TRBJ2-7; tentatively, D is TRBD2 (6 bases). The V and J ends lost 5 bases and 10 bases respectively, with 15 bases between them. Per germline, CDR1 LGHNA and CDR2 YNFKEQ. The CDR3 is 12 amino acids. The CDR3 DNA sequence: TGTGCCAGCAGCTCCACCTCGGGGGATCAGTACTTC. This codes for CASSSTSGDQYF.

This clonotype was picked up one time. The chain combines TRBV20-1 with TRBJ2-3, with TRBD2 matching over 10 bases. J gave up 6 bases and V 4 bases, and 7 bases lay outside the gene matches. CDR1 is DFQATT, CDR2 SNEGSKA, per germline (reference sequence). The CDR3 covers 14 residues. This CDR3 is CSAMPLAGEDTQYF. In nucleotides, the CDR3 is TGCAGTGCTATGCCCCTAGCGGGAGAGGATACGCAGTATTTT.

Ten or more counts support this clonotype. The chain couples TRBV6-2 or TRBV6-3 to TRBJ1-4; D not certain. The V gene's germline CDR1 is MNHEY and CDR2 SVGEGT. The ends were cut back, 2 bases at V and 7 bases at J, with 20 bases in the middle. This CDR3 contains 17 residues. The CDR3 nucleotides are TGTGCCAGCAGTTACGGGCAGCGGGTGATGGCGGGTGAAAAACTGTTTTTT. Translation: CASSYGQRVMAGEKLFF.

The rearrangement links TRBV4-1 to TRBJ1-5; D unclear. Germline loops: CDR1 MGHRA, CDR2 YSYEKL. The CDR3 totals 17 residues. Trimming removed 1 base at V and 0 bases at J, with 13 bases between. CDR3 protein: CASSQAGYSYSNQPQHF. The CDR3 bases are TGCGCCAGCAGCCAAGCTGGTTACTCTTATAGCAATCAGCCCCAGCATTTT.

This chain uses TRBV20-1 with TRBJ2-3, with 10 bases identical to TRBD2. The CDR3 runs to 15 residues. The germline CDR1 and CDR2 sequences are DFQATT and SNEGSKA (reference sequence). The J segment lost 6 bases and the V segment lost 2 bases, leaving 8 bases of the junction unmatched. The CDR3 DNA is TGCAGTGCTAGATCTAGCGGGAGTCAGCGGGATACGCAGTATTTT. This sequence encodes CSARSSGSQRDTQYF.

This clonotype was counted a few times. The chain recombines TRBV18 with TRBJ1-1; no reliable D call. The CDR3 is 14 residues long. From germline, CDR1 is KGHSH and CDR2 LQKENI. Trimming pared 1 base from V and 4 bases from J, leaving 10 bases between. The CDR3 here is CASSPLEGGTEAFF. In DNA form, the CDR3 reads TGTGCCAGCTCACCACTCGAGGGAGGCACTGAAGCTTTCTTT. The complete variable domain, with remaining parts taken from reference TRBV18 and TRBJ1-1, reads NAGVMQNPRHLVRRRGQEARLRCSPMKGHSHVYWYRQLPEEGLKFMVYLQKENIIDESGMPKERFSAEFPKEGPSILRIQQVVRGDSAAYFCASSPLEGGTEAFFGQGTRLTVV.